This T cell receptor beta chain was documented in a study of CD4 T cell repertoires in COVID-19. For the study at large: Relabeled CFSE-low cells, IL-2-expanded for 9 to 10 days, met spikes from other coronaviruses.

Assay: immunoSEQ multiplex PCR; the TCRdb copy retains only in-frame clones and omits some. The data show fewer than 30,000 clones, 93% seen once. The CDR3 is 15 residues long. V was pared by 4 bases and J by 0 bases, with 12 bases between. Germline CDR1 is SGHAT and CDR2 is FQNNGV. The memory T cells were sequenced right after ex vivo isolation, without culture. Study-wide points: Sharing of several most expanded SARS-CoV-2-reactive clonotypes across memory subsets suggested intraclonal diversification. Between roughly 6.5 and 27% of SARS-CoV-2 clonotypes also appeared in SARS-CoV and/or HKU1 spike cultures.

A note on this clone: As yet, its antigen is unknown.

The sequences come from circulating follicular helper CD4+ T cells (cTfh) from blood, collected before the COVID-19 pandemic. The source of this sequence is a human donor who had COVID-19. This sequence joins TRBV11-2 and TRBJ1-1; D possibly corresponds to TRBD1 (5 bases). The chain's CDR3 is CASSSPRVVNTEAFF. CDR3 nucleotide sequence: TGTGCCAGCAGCTCACCCAGGGTGGTGAACACTGAAGCTTTCTTT.